This T cell receptor beta chain was captured by sequencing in a study of cytotoxic CD8 clonotypes in ibrutinib-treated CLL. This clone was observed a few times. As yet, its antigen is unknown. Clones were sequenced by immunoSEQ multiplex PCR, and TCRdb holds only the in-frame ones, with some missing. The table has approximately 350,000 clones, roughly 70% seen once. CDR3 length: 13 residues. V lost 4 bases and J lost 0, with 7 bases in between. The V gene's germline CDR1 is MGHRA and CDR2 YSYEKL. Findings and limits, study-wide: At the start, clonality exceeded age-matched healthy donors and followed circulating CD8+ T-cell counts.

This TCR was recovered from a human donor with chronic lymphocytic leukemia. The sequenced sample was PBMCs, obtained after 36 months of ibrutinib treatment. J is TRBJ2-7 and V is TRBV4-1; D not certain. CDR3: CASSRGPSYEQYF. The CDR3 region has the DNA TGCGCCAGCAGCCGGGGTCCCTCCTACGAGCAGTACTTC.